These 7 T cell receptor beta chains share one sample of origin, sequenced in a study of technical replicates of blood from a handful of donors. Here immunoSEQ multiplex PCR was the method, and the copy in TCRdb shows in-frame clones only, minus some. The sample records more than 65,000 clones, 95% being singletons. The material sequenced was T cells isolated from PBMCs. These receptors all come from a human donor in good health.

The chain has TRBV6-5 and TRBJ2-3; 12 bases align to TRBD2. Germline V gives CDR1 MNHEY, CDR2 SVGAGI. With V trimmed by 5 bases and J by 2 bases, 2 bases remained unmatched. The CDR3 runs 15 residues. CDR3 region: CASSRLAGVTDTQYF. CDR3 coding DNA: TGTGCCAGCAGTCGACTAGCGGGAGTCACAGATACGCAGTATTTT.

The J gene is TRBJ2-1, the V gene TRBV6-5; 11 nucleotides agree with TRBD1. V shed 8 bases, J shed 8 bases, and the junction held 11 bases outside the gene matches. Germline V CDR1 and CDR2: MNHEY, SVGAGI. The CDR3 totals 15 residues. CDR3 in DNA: TGTGCCAGCGCAGGGGACAGGGGGTTACAACATGAGCAGTTCTTC. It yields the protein CASAGDRGLQHEQFF.

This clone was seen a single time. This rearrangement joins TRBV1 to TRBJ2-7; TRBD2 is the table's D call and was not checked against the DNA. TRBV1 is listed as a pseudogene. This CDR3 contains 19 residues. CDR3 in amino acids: CTSSPIGATIIALSYEQYF. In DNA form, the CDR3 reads TGCACCAGCAGCCCCATCGGTGCGACTATCATAGCCCTCTCCTACGAGCAGTACTTC.

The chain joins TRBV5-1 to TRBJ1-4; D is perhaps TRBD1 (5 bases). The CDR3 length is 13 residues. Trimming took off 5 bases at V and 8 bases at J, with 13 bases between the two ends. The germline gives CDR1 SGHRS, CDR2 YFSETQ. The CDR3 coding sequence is TGCGCCAGCAGACCGACAGTAGACGAAAAACTGTTTTTT. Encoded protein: CASRPTVDEKLFF.

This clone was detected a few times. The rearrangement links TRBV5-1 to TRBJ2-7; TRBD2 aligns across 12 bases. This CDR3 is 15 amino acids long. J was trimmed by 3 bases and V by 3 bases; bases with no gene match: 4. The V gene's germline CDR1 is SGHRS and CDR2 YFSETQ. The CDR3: CASSWTSGTIYEQYF. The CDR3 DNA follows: TGCGCCAGCAGCTGGACTAGCGGGACGATCTACGAGCAGTACTTC.

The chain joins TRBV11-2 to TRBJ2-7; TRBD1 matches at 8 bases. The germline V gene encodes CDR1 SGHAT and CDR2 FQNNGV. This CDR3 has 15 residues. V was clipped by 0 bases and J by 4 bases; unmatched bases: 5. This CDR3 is CASSLEWTGYYEQYF. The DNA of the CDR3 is TGTGCCAGCAGCTTAGAATGGACAGGGTATTACGAGCAGTACTTC.

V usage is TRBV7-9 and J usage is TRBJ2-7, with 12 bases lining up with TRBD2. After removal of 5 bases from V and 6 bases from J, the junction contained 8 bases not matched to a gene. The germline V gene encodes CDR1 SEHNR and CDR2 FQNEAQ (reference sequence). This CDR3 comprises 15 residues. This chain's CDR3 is CASSPRLAGAGEQYF. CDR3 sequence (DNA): TGTGCCAGCAGCCCCCGACTAGCGGGAGCTGGCGAGCAGTACTTC.